This TCR beta chain originates from a study of breast tumors, draining lymph nodes, adjacent tissues. Samples came from axillary lymph nodes draining the breast cancer. TCRdb used MiXCR to reprocess the multiplex PCR reads, holding one entry per CDR3 protein. The sample includes 290,000 or so distinct CDR3 sequences, around 30% of them seen just once. The CDR3 consists of 13 residues. V lost 4 bases and J 4 bases, leaving 13 bases between the germline ends. Germline V gene sequence: CDR1 SQVTM, CDR2 ANQGSEA. This clonotype was detected many times. The TCR originated in a female donor with breast cancer. Some clones in this sample may be carry-over from other donors' samples. Material: axillary lymph node tissue. This chain joins TRBV29-1 and TRBJ2-5; no clear D. The CDR3 loop is CSVAASVGETQYF. The CDR3 nucleotides read TGCAGCGTTGCTGCCTCGGTGGGAGAGACCCAGTACTTC.